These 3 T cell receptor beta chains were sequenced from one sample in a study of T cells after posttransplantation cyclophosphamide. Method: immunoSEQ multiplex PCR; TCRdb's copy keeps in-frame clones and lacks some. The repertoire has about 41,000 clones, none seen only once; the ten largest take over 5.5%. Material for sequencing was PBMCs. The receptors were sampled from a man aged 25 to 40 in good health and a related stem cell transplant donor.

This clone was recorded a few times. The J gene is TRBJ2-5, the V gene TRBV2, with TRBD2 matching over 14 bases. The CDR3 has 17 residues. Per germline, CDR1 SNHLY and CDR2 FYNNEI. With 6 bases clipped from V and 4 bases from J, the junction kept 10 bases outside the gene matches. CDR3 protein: CASRETSGGALGETQYF. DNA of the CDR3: TGTGCCAGCAGAGAGACTAGCGGGGGGGCACTGGGAGAGACCCAGTACTTC.

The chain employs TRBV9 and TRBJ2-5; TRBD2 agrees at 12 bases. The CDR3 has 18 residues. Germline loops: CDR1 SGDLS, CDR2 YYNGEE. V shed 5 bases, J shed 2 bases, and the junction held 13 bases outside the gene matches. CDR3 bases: TGTGCCAGCAGTCCGCGCCTGACTAGCGGGGGACGACAAGAGACCCAGTACTTC. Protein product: CASSPRLTSGGRQETQYF.

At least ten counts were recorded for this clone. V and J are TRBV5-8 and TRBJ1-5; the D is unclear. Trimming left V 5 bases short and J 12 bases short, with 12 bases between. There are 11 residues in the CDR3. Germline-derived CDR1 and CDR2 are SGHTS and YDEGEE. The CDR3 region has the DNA TGTGCCAGCAGATTCCAGGCCATCCAGCATTTT. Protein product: CASRFQAIQHF.